A single sample gave rise to the 5 T cell receptor beta chains below, sequenced in a study of blood T cells in healthy people across ages. The authors ran a second PCR of roughly 7 to 11 cycles using a sample-barcoded 5' primer and a J-beta primer mix. TCRdb reanalysed the 5' RACE reads using MiXCR and keeps one entry per CDR3 protein. The sample has 600,000 to 900,000 distinct CDR3 sequences, about 26% seen once; the top ten hold roughly 3.1%. These data are also associated with another study on T cells of mothers and their children.

The source material was blood. Source of these receptors: a boy aged 5 to 17 in good health.

V usage is TRBV20-1 and J usage is TRBJ2-5; possibly TRBD2 for D (6 bases). CDR1 is DFQATT and CDR2 is SNEGSKA in the germline V gene (reference sequence). This CDR3 has 14 amino acids. With 6 bases removed from V and 7 bases from J, the gap between germline ends came to 21 bases. The chain's CDR3 is CSARGLEALGTQYF. As DNA, the CDR3 is TGCAGTGCGAGGGGACTGGAGGCCCTCGGGACCCAGTACTTC.

This clonotype was seen more than once but under ten times. The chain couples TRBV20-1 to TRBJ2-7; 7 bases are a match to TRBD1. Germline V gene sequence: CDR1 DFQATT, CDR2 SNEGSKA (reference sequence). With 5 bases clipped from V and 2 bases from J, the junction kept 6 bases outside the gene matches. The CDR3 is made up of 13 amino acids. Here the CDR3 reads CSAVRQGTYEQYF. Here the CDR3 DNA reads TGCAGTGCTGTACGACAGGGCACCTACGAGCAGTACTTC.

The V and J genes are TRBV19 and TRBJ2-1; D remains unclear. The CDR3 totals 12 residues. Germline V lookup: CDR1 LNHDA, CDR2 SQIVND (reference sequence). The V gene lost 6 bases and the J gene lost 6 bases, with 9 bases spanning the gap. The CDR3 DNA sequence: TGTGCCAGTAGGGCCAGCTTCAATGAGCAGTTCTTC. This sequence encodes CASRASFNEQFF.

This clonotype was picked up a small number of times. CDR3 DNA: TGTGCCACCAGTTTAAGCGGGGACCAATACAATGAGCAGTTCTTC. This codes for CATSLSGDQYNEQFF. The J gene is TRBJ2-1, the V gene TRBV15, with TRBD2 identical over 7 bases. Germline V gives CDR1 LNHNV, CDR2 YYDKDF (reference sequence). The CDR3 sequence is 15 residues long. The trim removed 6 bases at V and 4 bases at J, leaving 9 bases unmatched.

This clonotype was observed a few times. J is TRBJ1-4 and V is TRBV24-1, with TRBD1 identical over 10 bases. Germline V gene sequence: CDR1 KGHDR, CDR2 SFDVKD. V gave up 4 bases and J gave up 7 bases; unmatched junction bases: 5. The CDR3 covers 15 residues. The CDR3 protein is CATSDTGQGSEKLFF. The CDR3 nucleotides are TGTGCCACCAGTGACACGGGACAGGGGAGTGAAAAACTGTTTTTT.